The 8 T cell receptor beta chains in this list originate from one sample, sequenced in a study of blood T cell repertoires in COVID-19. Here immunoSEQ multiplex PCR was the method, and the copy in TCRdb shows in-frame clones only, minus some. The table has around 56,000 clones, around 79% seen once. Sequencing used peripheral blood. These receptors all stem from a woman aged 70-85 years with acute or convalescent COVID-19.

This clone came up a few times. The chain couples TRBV9 to TRBJ1-5; no firm D call. Germline V gene sequence: CDR1 SGDLS, CDR2 YYNGEE. V shed 0 bases and J shed 3 bases, with 10 bases lying between them. The CDR3 sequence is 15 residues long. The CDR3 coding sequence is TGTGCCAGCAGCGTAGTTCAACTTCACAATCAGCCCCAGCATTTT. This codes for CASSVVQLHNQPQHF.

This chain links TRBV5-4 with TRBJ2-2; D call uncertain. V dropped 4 bases and J dropped 3 bases, with 16 bases sitting between them. Per germline, CDR1 SGHNT and CDR2 YYREEE (reference sequence). There are 16 residues in the CDR3. The DNA of the CDR3 is TGTGCCAGCAGCCCCGTAGGCGGAATTTACACCGGGGAGCTGTTTTTT. Translated, it gives CASSPVGGIYTGELFF.

The chain carries TRBV5-1 and TRBJ1-3; D is unclear. Looked up from germline, CDR1 is SGHRS and CDR2 is YFSETQ. The CDR3 totals 14 residues. Trimming removed 1 base from V and 0 bases from J, with 5 bases in between. CDR3 loop: CASSLWASGNTIYF. CDR3 nucleotide sequence: TGCGCCAGCAGCTTGTGGGCCTCTGGAAACACCATATATTTT.

This clone was found a few times. The rearrangement links TRBV18 to TRBJ1-2, with a tentative D call TRBD1 (6 bases). The CDR3 runs to 13 residues. V dropped 6 bases and J dropped 5 bases, with 13 bases sitting between them. Germline CDR1 and CDR2: KGHSH and LQKENI. CDR3 DNA: TGTGCCAGCTCCCCGGACAGCCAATATGGCTACACCTTC. It specifies CASSPDSQYGYTF. Full variable domain (outside the CDR3, taken from reference TRBV18 and TRBJ1-2): NAGVMQNPRHLVRRRGQEARLRCSPMKGHSHVYWYRQLPEEGLKFMVYLQKENIIDESGMPKERFSAEFPKEGPSILRIQQVVRGDSAAYFCASSPDSQYGYTFGSGTRLTVV.

The sample holds a few counts of this clone. The chain has TRBV29-1 and TRBJ1-3; 7 bases match TRBD1. The germline V gene has CDR1 SQVTM and CDR2 ANQGSEA. The CDR3 runs 15 residues. Trimming removed 4 bases from V and 2 bases from J; junction bases left unmatched: 8. CDR3 DNA: TGCAGCGTTGGGGGCAGGGGGAGAACTGGAAACACCATATATTTT. This translates into CSVGGRGRTGNTIYF.

V is TRBV6-5 and J is TRBJ1-3; the D gene is possibly TRBD1 (5 bases). CDR1 MNHEY and CDR2 SVGAGI come from the germline V gene. This CDR3 spans 15 amino acids. The germline V and J ends were trimmed by 6 bases and 4 bases, with 16 bases remaining between them. The CDR3 coding sequence is TGTGCCAGCAGCAGCCGACAGTCAGGCGGAAACACCATATATTTT. Residues: CASSSRQSGGNTIYF.

The gene calls are TRBV2 and TRBJ2-1; no clear D. CDR1 is SNHLY and CDR2 is FYNNEI in the germline V gene. V was cut by 6 bases and J by 4 bases, with 4 bases left in between. The CDR3 extends over 11 amino acids. As DNA, the CDR3 is TGTGCCAGCAGATCTTACAATGAGCAGTTCTTC. Translating gives CASRSYNEQFF.

The J gene is TRBJ2-3, the V gene TRBV7-9, with TRBD2 identical over 9 bases. This CDR3 is 15 amino acids long. After removal of 3 bases from V and 4 bases from J, the junction contained 5 bases not matched to a gene. The germline V gene encodes CDR1 SEHNR and CDR2 FQNEAQ (reference sequence). The DNA of the CDR3 is TGTGCCAGCAGCTTCGGCGGGGGGGGAGCAGATACGCAGTATTTT. It is translated as CASSFGGGGADTQYF.